This note documents a single TCR beta chain sequence. Only in-frame clones appear in the TCRdb table, and some are missing; sequencing was by immunoSEQ multiplex PCR. The table has around 160,000 clones, over 75% seen once. This sample is drawn from a study of blood T cell repertoires in COVID-19. Study overall: Samples of COVID-19 (acute and convalescent) were obtained from the United States, Italy and Spain. In each case, the material was cDNA or gDNA derived from T cells, B-cell-depleted T cells, or PBMCs.

Source material: peripheral blood. The source is a woman aged 55-75 years with COVID-19, enrolled during active disease.

In DNA form, the CDR3 reads TGCGCCAGCAGCCCGGGGGACAGCCTCTATGGCTACACCTTC. This sequence encodes CASSPGDSLYGYTF. This chain uses TRBV5-1 with TRBJ1-2; TRBD1 matches at 7 bases. V lost 4 bases to trimming and J lost 4 bases; unmatched junction nucleotides: 7. This CDR3 has 14 amino acids. Germline CDR1 SGHRS, CDR2 YFSETQ. The complete variable domain, with remaining parts taken from reference TRBV5-1 and TRBJ1-2, reads KAGVTQTPRYLIKTRGQQVTLSCSPISGHRSVSWYQQTPGQGLQFLFEYFSETQRNKGNFPGRFSGRQFSNSRSEMNVSTLELGDSALYLCASSPGDSLYGYTFGSGTRLTVV.